This TCR beta chain was retrieved from a study of regulatory T cells in long-lasting Graves disease. The wider study: Positive TSH receptor antibodies alongside over 5 years of antithyroid drugs were what marked Graves' disease as persistent.

Germline V gene data show CDR1 as SEHNR and CDR2 as FQNEAQ (reference sequence). CDR3 length: 16 residues. The V end lost 3 bases, the J end lost 5 bases, and 19 bases lay between the germline ends. Time point defined: persistent/refractory GD, antithyroid drugs over 5 years with positive TRAb. RNA from PBMCs was the source of the TCR library. Staff took around 9.7 milliliters of peripheral blood and put it into EDTA tubes. Investigators prepared the TCR beta libraries by applying iRepertoire HTBI primers and Arm-PCR of CDR3 regions. TCRdb reprocessed the multiplex PCR reads via MiXCR and lists one record per CDR3 protein. The profile shows roughly 450,000 distinct CDR3 sequences, around 22% of them singletons. This clonotype occurred many times.

Sequenced material: peripheral blood mononuclear cells (PBMCs), taken when the disease was refractory, from a patient treated with antithyroid drugs. This TCR was recovered from a female donor with Graves disease. J is TRBJ1-1 and V is TRBV7-9, with D tentatively TRBD1 (5 bases). CDR3 sequence (DNA): TGTGCCAGCAGCTTCCGTCAGGGCGTCGGTGGGACTGAAGCTTTCTTT. It yields the protein CASSFRQGVGGTEAFF.